The T cell receptor (beta chain) under discussion was sequenced for a study of control samples from healthy donors and cancer patients (dated by TCRdb to between 2020 and 2021). Receptor amplification or capture employed the immunoSEQ multiplex PCR assay. The source is immuneACCESS, and TCRdb retained only in-frame sequences with V and J called. Part of the clones is not carried over; for the studies checked, unresolved V genes explain less than half of this, and the remainder is unexplained. In all, the sample holds about 90,000 clones, and more than 85% of those were seen once. The ten largest clones take up approximately 1.5% of the sample. Worth noting for this clone: This receptor's antigen is unknown. Base qualities are not provided; no much larger clone lies one nucleotide away.

V and J lose 4 bases and 4 bases, and a span of 9 bases separates them. The CDR3 holds 14 amino acids from the cysteine to the phenylalanine. Here the CDR3 DNA is all that survives: 42 bases in frame from base 1. The germline V gene (reference sequence) supplies CDR1 SGHKS and CDR2 YYEKEE. This receptor was taken from a woman aged 25 to 39 in good health. Sequencing was performed on blood. The sequence is built from TRBV5-5 and TRBJ1-6; perhaps TRBD1 is the D gene, with 5 bases matching. The nucleotide sequence is TGTGCCAGCAGCCCCGGGACTTATAATTCACCCCTCCACTTT. Its translation is CASSPGTYNSPLHF. With all but the CDR3 taken from the reference TRBV5-5 and TRBJ1-6 genes, the full variable domain is: DAGVTQSPTHLIKTRGQQVTLRCSPISGHKSVSWYQQVLGQGPQFIFQYYEKEERGRGNFPDRFSARQFPNYSSELNVNALLLGDSALYLCASSPGTYNSPLHFGNGTRLTVT.